What follows are 14 T cell receptor beta chains derived from one specimen sequenced in a study of blood T cell repertoires in COVID-19. TCRdb's copy holds only in-frame clones and misses some; the assay was immunoSEQ multiplex PCR. The data contain more than 400,000 clones, 90% of them singletons. Sequences were obtained from PBMCs or T cells enriched from blood (not recorded which). Every receptor here comes from a man between 18 and 29 years old who had recovered from COVID-19.

The chain joins TRBV19 to TRBJ1-6; perhaps TRBD1 as D (5 bases). Trimming cost V 7 bases and J 10 bases, with 11 bases left between them. From germline, CDR1 is LNHDA and CDR2 SQIVND (reference sequence). This CDR3 has 12 residues. CDR3 nucleotides: TGTGCCAGTATGGGGGGTAGGTCACCCCTCCACTTT. Translation gives CASMGGRSPLHF. The full variable domain, its missing parts supplied by reference TRBV19 and TRBJ1-6, is DGGITQSPKYLFRKEGQNVTLSCEQNLNHDAMYWYRQDPGQGLRLIYYSQIVNDFQKGDIAEGYSVSREKKESFPLTVTSAQKNPTAFYLCASMGGRSPLHFGNGTRLTVT.

This chain uses TRBV19 with TRBJ2-2, with D maybe TRBD2 (6 bases). This CDR3 has 18 residues. Germline CDR1 reads LNHDA; CDR2 reads SQIVND (reference sequence). Between the trimmed V and J ends, which lost 4 bases and 2 bases, there was a span of 20 bases. The CDR3 sequence is CASSTGGLIADNTGELFF. In DNA, the CDR3 is TGTGCCAGTAGTACCGGCGGATTAATAGCGGATAACACCGGGGAGCTGTTTTTT.

The V call is TRBV28, the J call TRBJ2-4, with TRBD2 as a possible D gene (6 bases). From germline, CDR1 is MDHEN and CDR2 SYDVKM. The V end was cut by 5 bases, the J end by 3 bases, with 17 bases between. The CDR3 loop spans 16 amino acids. The CDR3 nucleotides are TGTGCCAGCAGTCCCTCAACGGGGGACTTCAAAAACATTCAGTACTTC. Its protein is CASSPSTGDFKNIQYF.

A few counts support this clone. The CDR3 nucleotides are TGTGCCAGCAGCAAATCCGGGACAGGGACTACGAACACTGAAGCTTTCTTT. This translates into CASSKSGTGTTNTEAFF. This chain links TRBV9 with TRBJ1-1, with 9 positions matching TRBD1. Germline CDR1 SGDLS, CDR2 YYNGEE. Germline trimming cut 4 bases from V and 1 base from J; bases unmatched to any gene: 11. CDR3 size: 17 residues.

This clone was recorded once. The chain has TRBV10-3 and TRBJ1-1; D ambiguous. Germline loops: CDR1 ENHRY, CDR2 SYGVKD. The CDR3 runs 15 residues. V was pared by 2 bases and J by 0 bases, with 10 bases between. The CDR3 sequence is CAISEPGKMNTEAFF. CDR3 in DNA: TGTGCCATCAGTGAGCCCGGGAAGATGAACACTGAAGCTTTCTTT.

CDR3 bases: TGTGCCAGCAGCCTGAAACCGGGACTAGCGCCCTACAATGAGCAGTTCTTC. It encodes CASSLKPGLAPYNEQFF. V and J are TRBV5-8 and TRBJ2-1; 10 nucleotides agree with TRBD2. The ends lost 4 bases at V and 2 bases at J; junction bases unmatched: 9. CDR3 length equals 17 residues. CDR1 SGHTS and CDR2 YDEGEE come from the germline V gene.

The V and J genes are TRBV28 and TRBJ1-5, with 10 bases fitting TRBD1. V shed 3 bases and J 6 bases; nucleotides not matched to a gene: 5. The germline V gene has CDR1 MDHEN and CDR2 SYDVKM. This CDR3 has 15 residues. CDR3: CASSFSGTGVQPQHF. The DNA of the CDR3 is TGTGCCAGCAGTTTTTCTGGGACAGGGGTTCAGCCCCAGCATTTT.

The rearrangement joins TRBV5-1 to TRBJ2-7, with a tentative D call TRBD1 (6 bases). Trimming cost V 5 bases and J 2 bases, with 23 bases left between them. In germline, CDR1 is SGHRS, CDR2 YFSETQ. The CDR3 totals 17 residues. Here the CDR3 DNA reads TGCGCCAGCAGTTGGGGCAGGGGAGCGAATTTGCCCTACGAGCAGTACTTC. Its protein product is CASSWGRGANLPYEQYF.

The chain uses TRBV18 and TRBJ1-1; TRBD1 is a possible D gene (5 bases). The CDR3 loop spans 13 amino acids. CDR1 KGHSH and CDR2 LQKENI come from the germline V gene. Trimming shortened V by 4 bases and J by 3 bases, and 9 bases separated the two germline ends. CDR3 sequence: CASSRRVDTEAFF. The CDR3 region has the DNA TGTGCCAGCTCACGCAGGGTCGACACTGAAGCTTTCTTT.

The chain has TRBV5-5 and TRBJ2-1, with TRBD2 matching over 11 bases. The CDR3 is 15 amino acids. Germline lookup yields CDR1 SGHKS and CDR2 YYEKEE (reference sequence). Trimming cost V 5 bases and J 3 bases; bases outside gene matches: 4. CDR3 residues: CASSLAGGYYNEQFF. The DNA for the CDR3 is TGTGCCAGCAGTTTAGCGGGAGGGTACTACAATGAGCAGTTCTTC.

This clone has a single count. The rearrangement links TRBV4-1 to TRBJ1-2; unclear D gene. Trimming took off 3 bases at V and 7 bases at J, with 9 bases between the two ends. Germline V gene lookup returns CDR1 MGHRA and CDR2 YSYEKL. CDR3 length equals 12 residues. CDR3 residues: CASSHRGSGYTF. CDR3 nucleotide sequence: TGCGCCAGCAGCCATCGCGGTTCTGGCTACACCTTC.

The rearrangement joins TRBV7-9 to TRBJ2-3, with 8 bases fitting TRBD1. This CDR3 comprises 15 residues. Per the germline V gene, CDR1 is SEHNR and CDR2 is FQNEAQ (reference sequence). V was pared by 2 bases and J by 3 bases, with 4 bases of the junction left unmatched. CDR3 region: CASSLRTGSTDTQYF. The CDR3 DNA reads TGTGCCAGCAGCTTAAGGACAGGGTCTACAGATACGCAGTATTTT.

The V gene is TRBV12-3 or TRBV12-4, the J gene TRBJ2-1; D is possibly TRBD2 (7 bases). The CDR3 contains 13 residues. Trimming removed 3 bases at V and 9 bases at J, with 12 bases between. In DNA, the CDR3 is TGTGCCAGCAGTTTTATGGGAGGGGGTGAGCAGTTCTTC. It specifies CASSFMGGGEQFF.

The V call is TRBV5-1, the J call TRBJ2-3, with a tentative D call TRBD1 (6 bases). The germline gives CDR1 SGHRS, CDR2 YFSETQ. The length of the CDR3 is 17 residues. Trimming shortened V by 0 bases and J by 0 bases, and 14 bases separated the two germline ends. This chain's CDR3 is CASSLDGRQGSTDTQYF. In DNA, the CDR3 is TGCGCCAGCAGCTTGGATGGTCGGCAGGGGAGCACAGATACGCAGTATTTT.